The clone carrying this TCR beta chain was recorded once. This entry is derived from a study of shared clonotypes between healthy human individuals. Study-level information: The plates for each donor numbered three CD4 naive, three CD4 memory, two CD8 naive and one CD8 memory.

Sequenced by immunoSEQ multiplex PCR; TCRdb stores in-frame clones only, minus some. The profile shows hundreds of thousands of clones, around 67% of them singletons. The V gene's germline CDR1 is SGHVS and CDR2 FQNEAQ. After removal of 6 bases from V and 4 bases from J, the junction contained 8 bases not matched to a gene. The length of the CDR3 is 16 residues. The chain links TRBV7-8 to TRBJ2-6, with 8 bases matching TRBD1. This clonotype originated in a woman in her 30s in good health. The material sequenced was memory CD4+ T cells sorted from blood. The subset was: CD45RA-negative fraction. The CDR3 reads CASRQGARSGANVLTF. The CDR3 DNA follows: TGTGCCAGCAGGCAGGGGGCGCGATCGGGGGCCAACGTCCTGACTTTC.